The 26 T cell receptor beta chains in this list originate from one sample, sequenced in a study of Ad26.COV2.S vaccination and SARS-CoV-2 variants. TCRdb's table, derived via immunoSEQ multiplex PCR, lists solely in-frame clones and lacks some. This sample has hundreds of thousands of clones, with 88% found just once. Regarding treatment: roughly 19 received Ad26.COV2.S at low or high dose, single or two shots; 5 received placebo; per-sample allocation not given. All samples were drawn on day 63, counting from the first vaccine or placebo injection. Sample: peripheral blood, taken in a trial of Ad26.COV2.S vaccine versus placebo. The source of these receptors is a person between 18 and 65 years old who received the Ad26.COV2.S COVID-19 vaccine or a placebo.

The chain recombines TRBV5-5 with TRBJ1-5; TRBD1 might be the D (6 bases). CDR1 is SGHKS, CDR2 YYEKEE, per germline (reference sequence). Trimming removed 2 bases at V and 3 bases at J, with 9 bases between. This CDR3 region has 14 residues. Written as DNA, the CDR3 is TGTGCCAGCAGCTTACAGGGAAACAATCAGCCCCAGCATTTT. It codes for CASSLQGNNQPQHF.

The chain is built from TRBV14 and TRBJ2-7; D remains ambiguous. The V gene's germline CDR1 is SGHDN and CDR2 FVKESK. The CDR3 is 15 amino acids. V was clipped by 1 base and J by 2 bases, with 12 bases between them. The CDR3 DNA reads TGTGCCAGCAGCCAAGGTTTAGGGAACCCCTACGAGCAGTACTTC. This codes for CASSQGLGNPYEQYF.

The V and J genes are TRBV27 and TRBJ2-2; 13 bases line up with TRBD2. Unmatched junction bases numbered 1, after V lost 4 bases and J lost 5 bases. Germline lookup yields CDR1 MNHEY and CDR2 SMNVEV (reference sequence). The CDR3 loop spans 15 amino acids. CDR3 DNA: TGTGCCAGCAGTTCGGGACTAGCGGGAACCGGGGAGCTGTTTTTT. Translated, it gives CASSSGLAGTGELFF.

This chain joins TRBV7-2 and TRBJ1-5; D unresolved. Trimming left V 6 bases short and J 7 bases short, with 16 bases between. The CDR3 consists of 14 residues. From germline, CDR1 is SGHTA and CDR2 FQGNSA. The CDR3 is CASRGGEGSQPQHF. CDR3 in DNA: TGTGCCAGCAGGGGAGGAGAGGGAAGCCAGCCCCAGCATTTT.

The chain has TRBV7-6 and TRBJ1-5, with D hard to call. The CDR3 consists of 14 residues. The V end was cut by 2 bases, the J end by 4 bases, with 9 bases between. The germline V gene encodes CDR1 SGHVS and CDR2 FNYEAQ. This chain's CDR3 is CASSLPPWNQPQHF. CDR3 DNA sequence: TGTGCCAGCAGCTTACCTCCGTGGAATCAGCCCCAGCATTTT.

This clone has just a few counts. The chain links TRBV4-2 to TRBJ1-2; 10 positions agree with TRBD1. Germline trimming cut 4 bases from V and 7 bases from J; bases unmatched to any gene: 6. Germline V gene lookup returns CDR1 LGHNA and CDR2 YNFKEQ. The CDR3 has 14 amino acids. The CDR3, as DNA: TGTGCCAGCAGCCGAAATCGGGACAGGGGTGGCTACACCTTC. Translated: CASSRNRDRGGYTF.

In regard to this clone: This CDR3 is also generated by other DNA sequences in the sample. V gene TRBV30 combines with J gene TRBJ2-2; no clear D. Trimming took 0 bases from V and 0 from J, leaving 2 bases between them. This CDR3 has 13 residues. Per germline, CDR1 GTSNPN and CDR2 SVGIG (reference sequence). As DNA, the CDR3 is TGTGCCTGGAGTGTTCCGAACACCGGGGAGCTGTTTTTT. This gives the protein CAWSVPNTGELFF.

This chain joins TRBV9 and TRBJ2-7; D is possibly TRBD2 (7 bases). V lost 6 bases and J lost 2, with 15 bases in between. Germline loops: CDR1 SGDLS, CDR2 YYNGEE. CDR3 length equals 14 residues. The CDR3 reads CASNGGLVTYEQYF. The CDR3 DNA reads TGTGCCAGCAACGGGGGGCTAGTGACCTACGAGCAGTACTTC.

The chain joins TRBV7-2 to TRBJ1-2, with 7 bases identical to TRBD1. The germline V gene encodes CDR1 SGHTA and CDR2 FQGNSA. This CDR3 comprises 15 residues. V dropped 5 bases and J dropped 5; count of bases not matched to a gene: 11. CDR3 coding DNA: TGTGCCAGCAGCCAGGGACAGAGGTTAGGATATGGCTACACCTTC. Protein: CASSQGQRLGYGYTF.

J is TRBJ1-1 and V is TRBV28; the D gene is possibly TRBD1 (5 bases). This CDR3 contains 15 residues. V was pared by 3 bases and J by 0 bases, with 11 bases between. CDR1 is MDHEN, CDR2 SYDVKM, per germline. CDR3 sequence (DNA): TGTGCCAGCAGTTTTCCAGGGAACATGAACACTGAAGCTTTCTTT. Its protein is CASSFPGNMNTEAFF.

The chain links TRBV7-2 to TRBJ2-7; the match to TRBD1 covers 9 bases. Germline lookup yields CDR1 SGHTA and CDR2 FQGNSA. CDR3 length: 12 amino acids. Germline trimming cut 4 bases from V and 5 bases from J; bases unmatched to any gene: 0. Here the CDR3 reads CASSWTGDEQYF. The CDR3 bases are TGTGCCAGCAGCTGGACAGGGGACGAGCAGTACTTC.

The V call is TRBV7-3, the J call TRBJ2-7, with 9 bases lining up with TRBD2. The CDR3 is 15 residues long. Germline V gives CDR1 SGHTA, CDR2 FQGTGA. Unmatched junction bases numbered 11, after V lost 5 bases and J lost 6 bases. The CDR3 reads CASSLSGTSNGEQYF. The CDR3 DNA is TGTGCCAGCAGCCTGTCCGGGACTAGCAATGGCGAGCAGTACTTC.

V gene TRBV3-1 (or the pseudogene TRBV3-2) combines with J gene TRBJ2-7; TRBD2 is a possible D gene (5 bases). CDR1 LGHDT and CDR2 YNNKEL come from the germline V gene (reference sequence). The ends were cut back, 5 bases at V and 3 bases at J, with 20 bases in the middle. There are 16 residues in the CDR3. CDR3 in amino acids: CASSSNSGSSIYEQYF. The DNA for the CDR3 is TGTGCCAGCAGCTCCAACTCCGGGTCTAGCATCTACGAGCAGTACTTC.

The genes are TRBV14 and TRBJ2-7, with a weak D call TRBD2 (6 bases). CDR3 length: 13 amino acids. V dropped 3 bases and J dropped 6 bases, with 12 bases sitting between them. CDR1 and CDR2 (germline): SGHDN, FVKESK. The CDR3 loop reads CASSQNLGGEQYF. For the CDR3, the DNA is TGTGCCAGCAGCCAGAATTTGGGGGGCGAGCAGTACTTC. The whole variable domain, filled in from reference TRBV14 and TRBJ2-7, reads EAGVTQFPSHSVIEKGQTVTLRCDPISGHDNLYWYRRVMGKEIKFLLHFVKESKQDESGMPNNRFLAERTGGTYSTLKVQPAELEDSGVYFCASSQNLGGEQYFGPGTRLTVT.

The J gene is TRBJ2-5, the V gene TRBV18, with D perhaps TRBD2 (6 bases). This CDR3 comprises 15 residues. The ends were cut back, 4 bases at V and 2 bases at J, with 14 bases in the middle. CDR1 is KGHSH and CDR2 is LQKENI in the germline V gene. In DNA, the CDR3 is TGTGCCAGCTCACTACCGGGACTGACTCAAGAGACCCAGTACTTC. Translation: CASSLPGLTQETQYF.

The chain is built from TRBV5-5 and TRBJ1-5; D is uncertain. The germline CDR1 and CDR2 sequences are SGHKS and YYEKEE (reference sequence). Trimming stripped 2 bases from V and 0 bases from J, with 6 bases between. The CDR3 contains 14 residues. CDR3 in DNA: TGTGCCAGCAGCTTAGGGAGTAGCAATCAGCCCCAGCATTTT. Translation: CASSLGSSNQPQHF.

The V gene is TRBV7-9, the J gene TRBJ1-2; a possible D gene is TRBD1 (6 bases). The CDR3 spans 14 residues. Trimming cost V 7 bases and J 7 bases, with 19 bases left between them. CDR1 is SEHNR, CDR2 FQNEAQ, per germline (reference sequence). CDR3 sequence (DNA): TGTGCCAGCAACGATCACCAGGGGCTTTCTGGCTACACCTTC. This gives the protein CASNDHQGLSGYTF.

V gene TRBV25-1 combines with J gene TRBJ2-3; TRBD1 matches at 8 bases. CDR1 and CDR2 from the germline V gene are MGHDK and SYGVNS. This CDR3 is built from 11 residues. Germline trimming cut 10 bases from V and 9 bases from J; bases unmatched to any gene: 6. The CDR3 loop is CATRQGQTQYF. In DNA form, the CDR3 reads TGTGCCACTCGACAGGGGCAGACGCAGTATTTT.

CDR3 sequence: CASSTTGTVLQPQHF. The CDR3 DNA is TGTGCCAGCAGCACTACCGGGACAGTTTTACAGCCCCAGCATTTT. The chain has TRBV7-8 and TRBJ1-5, with 7 bases fitting TRBD1. V shed 5 bases and J 7 bases; nucleotides not matched to a gene: 11. CDR3 length equals 15 residues. The germline gives CDR1 SGHVS, CDR2 FQNEAQ.

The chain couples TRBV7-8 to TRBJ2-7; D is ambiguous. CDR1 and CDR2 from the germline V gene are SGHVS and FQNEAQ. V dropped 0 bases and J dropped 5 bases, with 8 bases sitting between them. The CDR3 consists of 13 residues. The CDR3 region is CASSLAPQNEQYF. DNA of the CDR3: TGTGCCAGCAGCTTAGCCCCCCAGAACGAGCAGTACTTC.

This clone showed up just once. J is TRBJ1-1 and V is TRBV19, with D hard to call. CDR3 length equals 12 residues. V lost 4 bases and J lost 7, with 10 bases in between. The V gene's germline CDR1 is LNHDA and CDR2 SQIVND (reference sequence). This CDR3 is CASSTRQDEAFF. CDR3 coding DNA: TGTGCCAGTAGTACAAGACAAGATGAAGCTTTCTTT.

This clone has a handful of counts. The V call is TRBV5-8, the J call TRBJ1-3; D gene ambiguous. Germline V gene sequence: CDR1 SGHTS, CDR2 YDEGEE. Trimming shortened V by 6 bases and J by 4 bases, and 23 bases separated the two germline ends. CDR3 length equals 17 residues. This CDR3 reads CASIRTESGVWGNTIYF. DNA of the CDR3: TGTGCCAGCATCAGGACGGAATCCGGGGTGTGGGGAAACACCATATATTTT.

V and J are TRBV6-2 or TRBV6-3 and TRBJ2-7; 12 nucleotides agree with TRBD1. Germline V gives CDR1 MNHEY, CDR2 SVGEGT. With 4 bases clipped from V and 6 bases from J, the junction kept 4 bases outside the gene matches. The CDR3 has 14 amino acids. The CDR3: CASSWDRGRGEQYF. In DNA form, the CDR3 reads TGTGCCAGCAGTTGGGACAGGGGGCGAGGCGAGCAGTACTTC.

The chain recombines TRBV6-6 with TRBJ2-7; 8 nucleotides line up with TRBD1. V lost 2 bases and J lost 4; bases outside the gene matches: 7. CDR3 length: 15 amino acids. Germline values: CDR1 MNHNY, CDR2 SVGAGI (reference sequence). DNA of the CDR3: TGTGCCAGCAGTTACCCCGGACAGGGTAGTTACGAGCAGTACTTC. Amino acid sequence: CASSYPGQGSYEQYF.

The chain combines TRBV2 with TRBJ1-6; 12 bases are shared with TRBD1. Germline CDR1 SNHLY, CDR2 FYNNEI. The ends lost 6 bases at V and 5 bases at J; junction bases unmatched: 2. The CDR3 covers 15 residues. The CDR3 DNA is TGTGCCAGCAGAGGGACAGGGGGCCATAATTCACCCCTCCACTTT. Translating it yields CASRGTGGHNSPLHF.

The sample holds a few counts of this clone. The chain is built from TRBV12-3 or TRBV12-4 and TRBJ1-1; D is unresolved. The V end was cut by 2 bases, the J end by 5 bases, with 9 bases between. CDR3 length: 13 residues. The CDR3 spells CASSLSGGTEAFF. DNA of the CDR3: TGTGCCAGCAGTTTATCCGGAGGGACTGAAGCTTTCTTT.